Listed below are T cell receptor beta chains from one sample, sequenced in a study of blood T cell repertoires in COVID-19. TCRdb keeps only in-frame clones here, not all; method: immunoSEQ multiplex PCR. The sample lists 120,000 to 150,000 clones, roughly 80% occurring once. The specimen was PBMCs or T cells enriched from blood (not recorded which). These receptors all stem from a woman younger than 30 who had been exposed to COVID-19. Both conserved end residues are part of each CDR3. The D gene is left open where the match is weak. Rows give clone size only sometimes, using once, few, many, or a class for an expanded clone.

DNA: TGTGCCAGCAGCTTCGGTCTATCGACCTACAATGAGCAGTTCTTC
CDR3: CASSFGLSTYNEQFF
size: .
J: TRBJ2-1
D: .
V: TRBV7-2

DNA: TGTGCCAGCTCCCCCAGACAGAACCAAGAGACCCAGTACTTC
CDR3: CASSPRQNQETQYF
size: once
J: TRBJ2-5
D: .
V: TRBV18

DNA: TGCGCCAGCAGCCACGGACAGGGGAGAAACACCGGGGAGCTGTTTTTT
CDR3: CASSHGQGRNTGELFF
size: .
J: TRBJ2-2
D: TRBD1
V: TRBV5-1

DNA: TGTGCCATCAGTGCAGTCCAAGGCAGGACTAACTATGGCTACACCTTC
CDR3: CAISAVQGRTNYGYTF
size: .
J: TRBJ1-2
D: .
V: TRBV10-3

DNA: TGCGCCAGCAGCTTAAGGACAGGGCGGCCAGTCACTGAAGCTTTCTTT
CDR3: CASSLRTGRPVTEAFF
size: .
J: TRBJ1-1
D: TRBD1
V: TRBV5-1

DNA: TGTGCCAGCAGCCCGGGAATATTAAACATTCAGTACTTC
CDR3: CASSPGILNIQYF
size: .
J: TRBJ2-4
D: .
V: TRBV27

DNA: TGTGCCAGCAGCTTTAGAGCGGGAGGGCCCTACGAGCAGTACTTC
CDR3: CASSFRAGGPYEQYF
size: .
J: TRBJ2-7
D: TRBD2
V: TRBV7-6

DNA: TGTGCCAGCAGTTTAGCGCGGGACTATGGCTACACCTTC
CDR3: CASSLARDYGYTF
size: many
J: TRBJ1-2
D: .
V: TRBV12-3/TRBV12-4

DNA: TGTGCCAGTAGTATCGGGGGTACCAATGAGCAGTTCTTC
CDR3: CASSIGGTNEQFF
size: .
J: TRBJ2-1
D: .
V: TRBV19

DNA: TGTGCCAGCACCTCTAGCCCAGCGGGAGGATGGAATGAGCAGTTCTTC
CDR3: CASTSSPAGGWNEQFF
size: .
J: TRBJ2-1
D: TRBD2
V: TRBV5-8

DNA: TGTGCCAGCAGCGTAGGTGGGGCGAACACAGATACGCAGTATTTT
CDR3: CASSVGGANTDTQYF
size: .
J: TRBJ2-3
D: .
V: TRBV9

DNA: TGCGCCAGCAGCCAAAATGGACTAGCGGGAACCTACGAGCAGTACTTC
CDR3: CASSQNGLAGTYEQYF
size: .
J: TRBJ2-7
D: TRBD2
V: TRBV4-1

DNA: TGTGCCAGCAGTTTAGGGACTACAGGGATTTACGAGCAGTACTTC
CDR3: CASSLGTTGIYEQYF
size: .
J: TRBJ2-7
D: .
V: TRBV27

DNA: TGCGCCAGCAGCCGTCAGGTTGGTGGGGGCCGAAACACTGAAGCTTTCTTT
CDR3: CASSRQVGGGRNTEAFF
size: .
J: TRBJ1-1
D: .
V: TRBV4-1

DNA: TGTGCCAGCAGTTTAGACAGGGGGCTGGATCAGCCCCAGCATTTT
CDR3: CASSLDRGLDQPQHF
size: .
J: TRBJ1-5
D: TRBD1
V: TRBV28

DNA: TGTGCCAGCTCACTCTCGAGGAATCTCTACGAGCAGTACTTC
CDR3: CASSLSRNLYEQYF
size: .
J: TRBJ2-7
D: .
V: TRBV18

DNA: TGTGCCAGCAGCAAAACAGGGGACTCACCCCTCCAACAACGAGTCCATTATGGCTACACCTTC
CDR3: CASSKTGDSPLQQRVHYGYTF
size: .
J: TRBJ1-2
D: TRBD1
V: TRBV14

DNA: TGTGCCAGTAAAAAGTCTGGCGGGCTGGACACCGGGGAGCTGTTTTTT
CDR3: CASKKSGGLDTGELFF
size: .
J: TRBJ2-2
D: .
V: TRBV19

DNA: TGTGCCAGCAGTGATTGGGGGGGCGGAGTGAACACTGAAGCTTTCTTT
CDR3: CASSDWGGGVNTEAFF
size: .
J: TRBJ1-1
D: .
V: TRBV2

DNA: TGTGCCAGCAGCTCCTCGGACAGGGGGCGAAATCAGCCCCAGCATTTT
CDR3: CASSSSDRGRNQPQHF
size: once
J: TRBJ1-5
D: TRBD1
V: TRBV7-6

DNA: TGTGCTAGTGGCCCTGACTACACCGGGGAGCTGTTTTTT
CDR3: CASGPDYTGELFF
size: .
J: TRBJ2-2
D: .
V: TRBV12-5

DNA: TGTGCCAGCACGGAGGGGTTCAACACCATATATTTT
CDR3: CASTEGFNTIYF
size: .
J: TRBJ1-3
D: .
V: TRBV6-5

DNA: TGTGCCAGCAGGGGACAGGGGGTCGGTCAGCCCCAGCATTTT
CDR3: CASRGQGVGQPQHF
size: .
J: TRBJ1-5
D: TRBD1
V: TRBV25-1

DNA: TGTGCCAGCAGCTTGTCCGTAGCGAATTACAATGAGCAGTTCTTC
CDR3: CASSLSVANYNEQFF
size: .
J: TRBJ2-1
D: .
V: TRBV5-4

DNA: TGTGCCAGCCAAGGGGGAGGGCCCGGGGAGCTGTTTTTT
CDR3: CASQGGGPGELFF
size: .
J: TRBJ2-2
D: .
V: TRBV6-5

DNA: TGTGCCAGCAGTGAATGGGACAGGGGGCCCAATACGCAGTATTTT
CDR3: CASSEWDRGPNTQYF
size: .
J: TRBJ2-3
D: TRBD1
V: TRBV2

DNA: TGTGCCAGCAGCCCAGGGACAGGGGCACAGCCCCAGCATTTT
CDR3: CASSPGTGAQPQHF
size: .
J: TRBJ1-5
D: TRBD1
V: TRBV7-2

DNA: TGTGCCAGCAGTGACTACGGGACTAGCGGGACCGATGAGCAGTTCTTC
CDR3: CASSDYGTSGTDEQFF
size: few
J: TRBJ2-1
D: TRBD2
V: TRBV6-6

DNA: TGTGCCAGCCTGCGGGACAATGAGCAGTTCTTC
CDR3: CASLRDNEQFF
size: .
J: TRBJ2-1
D: .
V: TRBV28

DNA: TGTGCCACCAGTGATTTGAGGGGGACAGGGAACAATGAGCAGTTCTTC
CDR3: CATSDLRGTGNNEQFF
size: .
J: TRBJ2-1
D: TRBD1
V: TRBV24-1

DNA: TGTGCCAGCTCAGCCACCGAATCTAGTCCGGGAAACACCATATATTTT
CDR3: CASSATESSPGNTIYF
size: .
J: TRBJ1-3
D: .
V: TRBV18

DNA: TGCAGCGTTGAAGGCTCCGTCAGTGTGGAGACCCAGTACTTC
CDR3: CSVEGSVSVETQYF
size: .
J: TRBJ2-5
D: .
V: TRBV29-1

DNA: TGTGCCAGCAGTTTATATCTAGGAAACACCATATATTTT
CDR3: CASSLYLGNTIYF
size: .
J: TRBJ1-3
D: .
V: TRBV12-3/TRBV12-4

DNA: TGTGCCAGCAGCCTACGAGGTCAAGCTGGAAACACCATATATTTT
CDR3: CASSLRGQAGNTIYF
size: .
J: TRBJ1-3
D: .
V: TRBV9

DNA: TGTGCCAGCAGCAGGACAGGCGGCTACACCTTC
CDR3: CASSRTGGYTF
size: .
J: TRBJ1-2
D: TRBD1
V: TRBV28

DNA: TGTGCCTGGAGTGGCGGGGACTCCTACAATGAGCAGTTCTTC
CDR3: CAWSGGDSYNEQFF
size: .
J: TRBJ2-1
D: .
V: TRBV30

DNA: TGTGCCAGCTCCCTGGGACAGGTTTATGGCTACACCTTC
CDR3: CASSLGQVYGYTF
size: .
J: TRBJ1-2
D: TRBD1
V: TRBV18

DNA: TGCAGCGTCGCCGTCGGGACTCCGTGGACCGGGGAGCTGTTTTTT
CDR3: CSVAVGTPWTGELFF
size: few
J: TRBJ2-2
D: .
V: TRBV29-1

DNA: TGCAGCGGAGGAGACAGGGATAACACCTTC
CDR3: CSGGDRDNTF
size: .
J: TRBJ1-2
D: TRBD1
V: TRBV29-1

DNA: TGTGCCAGCAGCCCCCGGGGGGTGAAAGAGCAGTACTTC
CDR3: CASSPRGVKEQYF
size: once
J: TRBJ2-7
D: TRBD2
V: TRBV6-5

DNA: TGTGCCAGCAGCACCGGACAGTTGCAAGAGACCCAGTACTTC
CDR3: CASSTGQLQETQYF
size: few
J: TRBJ2-5
D: .
V: TRBV5-4

DNA: TGTGCCAGTAGCCCCGGGAGGAGCGAAGGTAAGGGATACAATGAGCAGTTCTTC
CDR3: CASSPGRSEGKGYNEQFF
size: .
J: TRBJ2-1
D: TRBD2
V: TRBV19

DNA: TGCAGTGCTAGTGACGTAGGGGCGAAAAACATTCAGTACTTC
CDR3: CSASDVGAKNIQYF
size: few
J: TRBJ2-4
D: .
V: TRBV20-1

DNA: TGTGCCAGCTCCCCTCCGGGGTCTAGCACAGATACGCAGTATTTT
CDR3: CASSPPGSSTDTQYF
size: .
J: TRBJ2-3
D: .
V: TRBV18

DNA: TGTGCCAGCAGCCAAGGACTTTTGTCAGCTTTCTTT
CDR3: CASSQGLLSAFF
size: .
J: TRBJ1-1
D: .
V: TRBV14

DNA: TGTGCCACCAGCGGTGCGGACAGGCCAGCGGTGGATGGCTACACCTTC
CDR3: CATSGADRPAVDGYTF
size: .
J: TRBJ1-2
D: TRBD1
V: TRBV15

DNA: TGTGCCAGTAGCCAAGCTCGGGACAGGGGCGTTGAAGAGCAGTACTTC
CDR3: CASSQARDRGVEEQYF
size: .
J: TRBJ2-7
D: TRBD1
V: TRBV19

DNA: TGTGCCAGCAGCGCCTACTACGAGCAGTACTTC
CDR3: CASSAYYEQYF
size: once
J: TRBJ2-7
D: .
V: TRBV6-5

DNA: TGTGCCAGCAGCCGTCAGCGGGAGGCAAGCTCCTACAATGAGCAGTTCTTC
CDR3: CASSRQREASSYNEQFF
size: .
J: TRBJ2-1
D: TRBD2
V: TRBV7-6

DNA: TGTGCCACCAGCCATACAGGGGGCACAGATACGCAGTATTTT
CDR3: CATSHTGGTDTQYF
size: .
J: TRBJ2-3
D: TRBD1
V: TRBV15

DNA: TGTGCCACTAGGAACACTGAAGCTTTCTTT
CDR3: CATRNTEAFF
size: .
J: TRBJ1-1
D: .
V: TRBV28